Each of the 3 T cell receptor beta chains below was sequenced from the same sample in a study of blood T cell repertoires in COVID-19. Data came from immunoSEQ multiplex PCR; TCRdb stores just in-frame clones and leaves some out. The sample lists more than 300,000 clones, roughly 88% occurring once. The specimen was peripheral blood. The receptors here all came from a woman in her twenties or thirties with COVID-19, enrolled during active disease.

The rearrangement joins TRBV5-8 to TRBJ1-1; TRBD1 aligns across 8 bases. CDR3 length: 13 residues. J was trimmed by 5 bases and V by 4 bases; bases with no gene match: 4. Germline V gene data show CDR1 as SGHTS and CDR2 as YDEGEE. CDR3 in amino acids: CASSRQGWTEAFF. CDR3 coding DNA: TGTGCCAGCAGCCGACAGGGGTGGACTGAAGCTTTCTTT.

This sequence joins TRBV25-1 and TRBJ1-2; the match to TRBD1 covers 8 bases. The CDR3 loop spans 15 amino acids. V trimming: 3 bases; J trimming: 6 bases; junction bases outside the gene matches: 9. Germline V gene data show CDR1 as MGHDK and CDR2 as SYGVNS. The CDR3 region has the DNA TGTGCCAGCAGTGACTACCGGGACAGGCCCAATGGCTACACCTTC. Its translation is CASSDYRDRPNGYTF.

CDR3 residues: CASSLGTDTLAGYTF. CDR3 sequence (DNA): TGTGCCAGCAGCTTAGGCACAGATACTTTGGCTGGCTACACCTTC. This chain uses TRBV7-2 with TRBJ1-2; no clear D gene. The germline V and J ends were trimmed by 1 base and 7 bases, with 16 bases remaining between them. Germline V gene sequence: CDR1 SGHTA, CDR2 FQGNSA. The CDR3 runs to 15 residues.